This paragraph covers one TCR beta chain sequence. Its matching antigen is unknown. It is likely a read error, because the conserved phenylalanine at the end of the CDR3 is missing. This entry belongs to a study of identifying expanded T cells in peripheral blood. V dropped 5 bases and J dropped 5 bases, with 7 bases sitting between them. There are 11 residues in the CDR3. CDR1 is SGDLS and CDR2 is YYNGEE in the germline V gene. General observations from the study: Over approximately two and four weeks, about 15 and 19 clones changed, versus roughly 1.1 between replicates.

The data were produced by immunoSEQ multiplex PCR, yet TCRdb's version contains in-frame clones alone and is incomplete. The sample has about 86,000 clones, approximately 81% seen once; the top ten hold around 4%. J is TRBJ1-2 and V is TRBV9; D gene ambiguous. This receptor was taken from a person aged 18 to 75 in good health. Sequencing used blood. The CDR3 nucleotides read TGTGCCAGCAGAGACGTGTATGGCTACACCCTC. It yields the protein CASRDVYGYTL.